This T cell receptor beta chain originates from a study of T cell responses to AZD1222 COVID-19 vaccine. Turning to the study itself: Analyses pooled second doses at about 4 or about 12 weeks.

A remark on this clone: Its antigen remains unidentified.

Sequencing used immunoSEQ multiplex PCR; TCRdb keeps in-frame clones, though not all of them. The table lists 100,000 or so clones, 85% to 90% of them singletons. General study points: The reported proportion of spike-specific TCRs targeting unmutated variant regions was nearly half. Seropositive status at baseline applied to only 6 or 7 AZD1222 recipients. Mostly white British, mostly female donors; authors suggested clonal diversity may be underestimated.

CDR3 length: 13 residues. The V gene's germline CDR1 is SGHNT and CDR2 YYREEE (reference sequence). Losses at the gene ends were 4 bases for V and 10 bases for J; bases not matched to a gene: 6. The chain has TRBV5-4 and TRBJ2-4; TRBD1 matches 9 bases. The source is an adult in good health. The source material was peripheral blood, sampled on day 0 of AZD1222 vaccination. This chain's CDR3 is CASSPGQGWIQYF. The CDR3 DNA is TGTGCCAGCAGCCCGGGACAGGGTTGGATTCAGTACTTC.